A single sample gave rise to the 8 T cell receptor beta chains below, sequenced in a study of cytomegalovirus exposure and HLA in healthy donors. Sequenced by immunoSEQ multiplex PCR; TCRdb stores in-frame clones only, minus some. Of roughly 120,000 clones in the sample, around 88% were seen once. The sample comprised PBMCs. These receptors were obtained from a man aged 18 to 29 in good health and CMV-seronegative.

The chain combines TRBV2 with TRBJ1-2, with D possibly being TRBD1 (6 bases). CDR1 and CDR2 (germline): SNHLY, FYNNEI. This CDR3 is 14 amino acids long. V lost 6 bases and J lost 0, with 11 bases in between. The CDR3 protein is CASRKQGSNYGYTF. CDR3 DNA: TGTGCCAGCAGGAAACAGGGTTCTAACTATGGCTACACCTTC.

The V gene is TRBV2, the J gene TRBJ2-1; no clear D gene. The CDR3 spans 11 residues. Trimming stripped 4 bases from V and 12 bases from J, with 10 bases between. In germline, CDR1 is SNHLY, CDR2 FYNNEI. Here the CDR3 reads CASSAAAVQFF. CDR3 sequence (DNA): TGTGCCAGCAGTGCCGCGGCTGTGCAGTTCTTC.

The gene calls are TRBV29-1 and TRBJ1-1, with TRBD1 as a possible D gene (6 bases). Trimming pared 3 bases from V and 11 bases from J, leaving 19 bases between. The CDR3 is made up of 13 amino acids. The germline V gene encodes CDR1 SQVTM and CDR2 ANQGSEA. This chain's CDR3 is CSVDRQGPGVAFF. The CDR3 DNA follows: TGCAGCGTTGATAGGCAGGGGCCCGGAGTGGCTTTCTTT.

This chain connects TRBV6-5 to TRBJ1-1, with D tentatively TRBD1 (5 bases). V dropped 4 bases and J dropped 5 bases, with 11 bases sitting between them. The CDR3 has 13 amino acids. Germline assignment: CDR1 MNHEY and CDR2 SVGAGI. CDR3 in amino acids: CASSFRGRTEAFF. The CDR3 nucleotides are TGTGCCAGCAGTTTCCGGGGGAGGACTGAAGCTTTCTTT.

The rearrangement joins TRBV21-1 to TRBJ2-7; the table calls TRBD2, which could not be checked here. TRBV21-1 is a documented pseudogene. CDR3 size: 16 residues. The CDR3: CASSKGAPDGGGEQYF. The DNA of the CDR3 is TGTGCCAGCAGCAAAGGGGCGCCGGACGGCGGGGGAGAGCAGTACTTC.

V usage is TRBV18 and J usage is TRBJ1-1; the D gene is possibly TRBD1 (6 bases). Trimming left V 3 bases short and J 1 base short, with 9 bases between. CDR1 is KGHSH and CDR2 is LQKENI in the germline V gene. This CDR3 contains 14 residues. For the CDR3, the DNA is TGTGCCAGCTCACCGTGGGGGCGGAACACTGAAGCTTTCTTT. Its protein product is CASSPWGRNTEAFF. Supplemented by reference TRBV18 and TRBJ1-1, the full variable domain reads NAGVMQNPRHLVRRRGQEARLRCSPMKGHSHVYWYRQLPEEGLKFMVYLQKENIIDESGMPKERFSAEFPKEGPSILRIQQVVRGDSAAYFCASSPWGRNTEAFFGQGTRLTVV.

The V gene is TRBV2, the J gene TRBJ1-5; D not certain. The CDR3 loop spans 15 amino acids. CDR1 is SNHLY and CDR2 is FYNNEI in the germline V gene. Trimming pared 3 bases from V and 0 bases from J, leaving 9 bases between. This CDR3 reads CASSDGVYSNQPQHF. CDR3 DNA sequence: TGTGCCAGCAGTGACGGGGTTTATAGCAATCAGCCCCAGCATTTT.

This clone was seen only once. The CDR3 is CASSVTRDGGQPQHF. CDR3 sequence (DNA): TGTGCCAGCAGTGTTACCCGAGACGGAGGTCAGCCCCAGCATTTT. This rearrangement joins TRBV25-1 to TRBJ1-5; D is unclear. The V end was cut by 4 bases, the J end by 6 bases, with 16 bases between. This CDR3 comprises 15 residues. CDR1 and CDR2 (germline): MGHDK, SYGVNS. The whole variable domain, filled in from reference TRBV25-1 and TRBJ1-5, reads EADIYQTPRYLVIGTGKKITLECSQTMGHDKMYWYQQDPGMELHLIHYSYGVNSTEKGDLSSESTVSRIRTEHFPLTLESARPSHTSQYLCASSVTRDGGQPQHFGDGTRLSIL.